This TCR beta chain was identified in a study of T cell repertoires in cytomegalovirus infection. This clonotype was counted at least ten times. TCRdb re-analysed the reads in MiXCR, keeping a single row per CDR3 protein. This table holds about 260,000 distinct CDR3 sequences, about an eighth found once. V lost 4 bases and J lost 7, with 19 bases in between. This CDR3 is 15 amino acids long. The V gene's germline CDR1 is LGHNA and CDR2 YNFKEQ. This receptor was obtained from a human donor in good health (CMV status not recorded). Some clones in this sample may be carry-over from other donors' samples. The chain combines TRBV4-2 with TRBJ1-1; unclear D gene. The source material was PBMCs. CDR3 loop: CASSRLTGISGEAFF. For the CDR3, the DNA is TGTGCCAGCAGCCGGCTGACGGGAATCTCGGGTGAAGCTTTCTTT.